Listed below are T cell receptor beta chains from one sample, sequenced in a study of CD8+CD57+ T cells in acquired aplastic anemia. TCRdb called the reads again in MiXCR, with one record for every CDR3 protein. The profile shows roughly 200,000 distinct CDR3 sequences, around 63% of them singletons. The sequenced material came from sorted CD4+, CD8+, or CD8+CD57+ T cells (not recorded which) from PBMCs. All receptors derive from a human donor with aplastic anemia. Both conserved end residues are part of each CDR3. A D gene is named only where the DNA matches it firmly. Not every row has a clone size; where given, it reads once, few, many or a size class.

>TRBV7-3|TRBD1|-|TRBJ1-3
TGTGCCAGCAGCTTGGAAGACAGGGGGTCTGGAAACACCATATATTTT
CASSLEDRGSGNTIYF
>TRBV12-3/TRBV12-4|TRBD2|-|TRBJ2-7
TGTGCCAGCAGCCTCCTACGGGGGGAATCCTACGAGCAGTACTTC
CASSLLRGESYEQYF
>TRBV20-1|TRBD2|-|TRBJ2-3
TGCAGTGCTGATGGGACTAGCGGGACTAGCACAGATACGCAGTATTTT
CSADGTSGTSTDTQYF
>TRBV13|-|-|TRBJ1-3
TGTGCCAGCACCCGAGATGGGGGGAGCTCTGGAAACACCATATATTTT
CASTRDGGSSGNTIYF
>TRBV10-3|-|-|TRBJ1-5
TGTGCCATCAGGACCCTGGGTCAGCCCCAGCATTTT
CAIRTLGQPQHF
>TRBV6-1|-|-|TRBJ2-2
TGTGCCAGCAGTGAACTAGAGACAGGACGTGGCGGGGAGCTGTTTTTT
CASSELETGRGGELFF
>TRBV4-1|TRBD2|-|TRBJ2-7
TGCGCCAGCAGCCTACGGACTAGCGGGAGGGACGAGCAGTACTTC
CASSLRTSGRDEQYF
>TRBV9|-|many|TRBJ2-3
TGTGCCAGCAGCGTAGGCGGGACAACTAGCACAGATACGCAGTATTTT
CASSVGGTTSTDTQYF
>TRBV7-9|TRBD2|-|TRBJ2-7
TGTGCCAGCAGCTTTTCGACTAGCGGTCTTAACCACGAGCAGTACTTC
CASSFSTSGLNHEQYF
>TRBV20-1|-|few|TRBJ1-1
TGCAGTGCACTTAGGGGGGACACTGAAGCTTTCTTT
CSALRGDTEAFF
>TRBV19|-|-|TRBJ2-2
TGTGCCAGTAGTCAGTACGTGAACACCGGGGAGCTGTTTTTT
CASSQYVNTGELFF
>TRBV5-8|TRBD2|-|TRBJ2-1
TGTGCCAGCAGCGTAGGGGCCGGCGGGGGCTACAATGAGCAGTTCTTC
CASSVGAGGGYNEQFF
>TRBV28|-|few|TRBJ1-1
TGTGCCAGCAGTACGGGTCACGGAACTGAAGCTTTCTTT
CASSTGHGTEAFF
>TRBV19|TRBD2|-|TRBJ2-1
TGTGCCAGTCGACTAGCGGGAGTAGTCACTGAGCAGTTCTTC
CASRLAGVVTEQFF
>TRBV19|TRBD2|-|TRBJ2-1
TGTGCCAGTAGTATGACGCTAGCGGGGAACAACAATGAGCAGTTCTTC
CASSMTLAGNNNEQFF
>TRBV14|-|-|TRBJ2-7
TGTGCCAGTAGCCCCATAGGGGTAGCGGCCTCCTACGAGCAGTACTTC
CASSPIGVAASYEQYF
>TRBV20-1|TRBD2|-|TRBJ2-3
TGCAGTGCAGCTACCCGCGGGAGGGATGATACGCAGTATTTT
CSAATRGRDDTQYF
>TRBV29-1|-|-|TRBJ1-4
TGCAGCGTTGGGGACCTTGGTGAAAAACTGTTTTTT
CSVGDLGEKLFF
>TRBV15|-|-|TRBJ1-4
TGTGCCACCAGCAGAGCGCTCGACGGGGGTGAAAAACTGTTTTTT
CATSRALDGGEKLFF
>TRBV7-9|TRBD1|many|TRBJ2-4
TGTGCCAGCAGCTTAGATTTGGGACAGGGTAGCATTCAGTACTTC
CASSLDLGQGSIQYF
>TRBV7-9|-|-|TRBJ1-1
TGTGCCAGCTTCCCCGGCCCCACGAACACTGAAGCTTTCTTT
CASFPGPTNTEAFF
>TRBV4-3|TRBD1|-|TRBJ1-4
TGCGCCAGCAGCCGGGACAGGGCAGGTGAAAAACTGTTTTTT
CASSRDRAGEKLFF
>TRBV7-2|-|-|TRBJ2-7
TGTGCCAGCAGCAACAACTACGAGCAGTACTTC
CASSNNYEQYF
>TRBV7-9|TRBD1|few|TRBJ2-7
TGTGCCAGCACCTGGACAGGGGTGACCTACGAGCAGTACTTC
CASTWTGVTYEQYF
>TRBV20-1|-|few|TRBJ1-6
TGCAGTGCCGGGATGACGACAGGACCTTCACCCCTCCACTTT
CSAGMTTGPSPLHF
>TRBV2|-|-|TRBJ1-3
TGTGCCAGCAGTGAATGGACGGGTGCTGGAAACACCATATATTTT
CASSEWTGAGNTIYF
>TRBV2|-|-|TRBJ2-5
TGTGCCAGCATGATGGGGGGCCGAAATCAGCCCCAGTACTTC
CASMMGGRNQPQYF
>TRBV6-5|-|few|TRBJ2-5
TGTGCCAGCAGTTACCCGGGAACCCAGTACTTC
CASSYPGTQYF
>TRBV15|TRBD1|few|TRBJ2-7
TGTGCCACCAGCAGGGAGGGGACAGGACCCTACGAGCAGTACTTC
CATSREGTGPYEQYF
>TRBV7-2|-|-|TRBJ2-5
TGTGCCAACAGCCCACGGACTATGCCCGGGACCCAGTACTTC
CANSPRTMPGTQYF